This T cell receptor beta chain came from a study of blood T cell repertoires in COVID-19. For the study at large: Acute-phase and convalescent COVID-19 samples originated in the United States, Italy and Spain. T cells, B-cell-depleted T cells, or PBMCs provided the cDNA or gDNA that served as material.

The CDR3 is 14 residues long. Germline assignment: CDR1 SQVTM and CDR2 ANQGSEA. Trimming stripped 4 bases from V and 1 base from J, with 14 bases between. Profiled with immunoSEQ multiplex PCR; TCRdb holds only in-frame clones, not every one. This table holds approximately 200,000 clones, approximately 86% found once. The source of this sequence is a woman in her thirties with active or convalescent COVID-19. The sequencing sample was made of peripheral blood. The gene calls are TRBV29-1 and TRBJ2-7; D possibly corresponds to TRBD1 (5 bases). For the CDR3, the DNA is TGCAGCGTTGGCGTGGCAGGGTTATCCTACGAGCAGTACTTC. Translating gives CSVGVAGLSYEQYF.